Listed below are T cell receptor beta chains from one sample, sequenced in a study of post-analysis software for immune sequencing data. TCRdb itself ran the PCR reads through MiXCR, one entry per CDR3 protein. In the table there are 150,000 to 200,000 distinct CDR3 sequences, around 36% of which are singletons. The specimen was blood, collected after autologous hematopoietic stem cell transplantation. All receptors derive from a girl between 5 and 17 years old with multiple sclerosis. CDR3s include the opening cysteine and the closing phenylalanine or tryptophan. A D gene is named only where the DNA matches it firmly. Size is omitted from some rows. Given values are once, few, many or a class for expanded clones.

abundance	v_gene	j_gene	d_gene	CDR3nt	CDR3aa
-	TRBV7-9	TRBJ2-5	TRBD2	TGTGCCAGCAGCCCCCTCCCGGGACTAGCATCACAAGAGACCCAGTACTTC	CASSPLPGLASQETQYF
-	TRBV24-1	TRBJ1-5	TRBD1	TGTGCCACCAGTGACCGCGGACAGGGGTCACCCCATCAGCCCCAGCATTTT	CATSDRGQGSPHQPQHF
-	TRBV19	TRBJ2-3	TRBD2	TGTGCCAGTAGTACCTCCCCGGGCGGGAGGGGAGCAGATACGCAGTATTTT	CASSTSPGGRGADTQYF
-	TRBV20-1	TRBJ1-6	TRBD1	TGCAGTGCTAGAGGAACAGGGGGCTTTCGGAATCCACCCCTCCACTTT	CSARGTGGFRNPPLHF
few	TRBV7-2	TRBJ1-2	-	TGTGCCAGCAGCTCCCGACAGGGCTACACCTTC	CASSSRQGYTF
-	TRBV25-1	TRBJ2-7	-	TGTGCCAGCAGTGAAGGGGCGGATAGCTCCTACGAGCAGTACTTC	CASSEGADSSYEQYF
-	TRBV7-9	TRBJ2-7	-	TGTGCCAGCAGCTTAGTTCGGGGCGCCTATTACGAGCAGTACTTC	CASSLVRGAYYEQYF
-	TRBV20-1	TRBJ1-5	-	TGCAGTGCTAGACACCCTAGCAATCAGCCCCAGCATTTT	CSARHPSNQPQHF
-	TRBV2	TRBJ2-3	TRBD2	TGTGCCACCCAAGGGACTAGCGGGAGTACAGATACGCAGTATTTT	CATQGTSGSTDTQYF
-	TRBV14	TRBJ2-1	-	TGTGCCAGCAGCCATAAGGGGTTCGACAATGAGCAGTTCTTC	CASSHKGFDNEQFF
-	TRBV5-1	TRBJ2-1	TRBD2	TGCGCCAGCAGCTCACTGACTAGCGGGACCTACAATGAGCAGTTCTTC	CASSSLTSGTYNEQFF
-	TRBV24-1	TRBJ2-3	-	TGTGCCATCGGAGCTACCACAGATACGCAGTATTTT	CAIGATTDTQYF
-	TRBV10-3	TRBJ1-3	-	TGTGCCATCAGTGAGGGGACCTCAGTCCCCACCGGAAACACCATATATTTT	CAISEGTSVPTGNTIYF
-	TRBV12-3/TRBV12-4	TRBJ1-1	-	TGTGCCAGCAGTGTAGGGGGTTGGACTGAAGCTTTCTTT	CASSVGGWTEAFF
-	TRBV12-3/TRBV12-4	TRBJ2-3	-	TGTGCCAGCAGTTTAGGGATGGCAGATACGCAGTATTTT	CASSLGMADTQYF
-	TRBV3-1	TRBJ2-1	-	TGTGCCAGCAGCCAAGATGCAGGTGAGCAGTTCTTC	CASSQDAGEQFF
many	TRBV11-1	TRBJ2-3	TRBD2	TGTGCCAGCAGCCCACGGACTAGCGGGAGTGGAGATACGCAGTATTTT	CASSPRTSGSGDTQYF
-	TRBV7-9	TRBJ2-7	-	TGTGCCAGCAGCTTCGGCGGCAGGGGAAACGAGCAGTACTTC	CASSFGGRGNEQYF
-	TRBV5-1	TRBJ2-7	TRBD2	TGCGCCAGCAGCTTGGGCGGGGGGCTCTACGAGCAGTACTTC	CASSLGGGLYEQYF
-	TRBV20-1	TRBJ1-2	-	TGCAGTGCTAAGGTGGGCTATGGCTACACCTTC	CSAKVGYGYTF
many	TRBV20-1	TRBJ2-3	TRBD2	TGCAGTGCCACGACTAGCGGGAGTTGGGATACGCAGTATTTT	CSATTSGSWDTQYF
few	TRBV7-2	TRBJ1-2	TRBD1	TGTGCCAGCAGCTTAGGACAGGGCGGGCACTATGGCTACACCTTC	CASSLGQGGHYGYTF
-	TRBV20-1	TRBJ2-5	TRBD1	TGCAGTGCTAACAGGGGGCTCGAGACCCAGTACTTC	CSANRGLETQYF
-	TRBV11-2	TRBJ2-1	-	TGTGCCAGCAGCTTAGGTACGGGAGTTTCCCACAATGAGCAGTTCTTC	CASSLGTGVSHNEQFF
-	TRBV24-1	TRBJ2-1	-	TGTGCCACCAGTGACCCCCCCGGCTTAGGGGACAATGAGCAGTTCTTC	CATSDPPGLGDNEQFF
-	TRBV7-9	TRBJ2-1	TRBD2	TGTGCCAGCAGCCCCCGACTAGCGGGGATCAATGAGCAGTTCTTC	CASSPRLAGINEQFF
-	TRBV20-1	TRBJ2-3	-	TGCAGTGCTAGAACCATGGCAGGGAGCACAGATACGCAGTATTTT	CSARTMAGSTDTQYF
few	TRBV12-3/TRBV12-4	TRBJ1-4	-	TGTGCCAGCAGTTTTGGCCAGGGGAATGAAAAACTGTTTTTT	CASSFGQGNEKLFF
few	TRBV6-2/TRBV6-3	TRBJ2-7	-	TGTGCCAGCCTCTCGGGGAGGTACGAGCAGTACTTC	CASLSGRYEQYF
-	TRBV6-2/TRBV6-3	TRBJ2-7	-	TGTGCCAGCAGCCGGGCAAACGAGCAGTACTTC	CASSRANEQYF
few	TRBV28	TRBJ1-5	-	TGTGCCAGCAGTTTATCTGGGGCTCAGCCCCAGCATTTT	CASSLSGAQPQHF
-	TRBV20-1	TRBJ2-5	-	TGCAGTGCTAGAGATGACGGGCGGTTTCAAGAGACCCAGTACTTC	CSARDDGRFQETQYF
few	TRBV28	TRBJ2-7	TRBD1	TGTGCCACCCTGACAGGGATCTACGAGCAGTACTTC	CATLTGIYEQYF
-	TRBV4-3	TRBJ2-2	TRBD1	TGCGCCAGCAGCCAAGTCCCGGGACAGAACACACGGGCGGGGGAGCTGTTTTTT	CASSQVPGQNTRAGELFF
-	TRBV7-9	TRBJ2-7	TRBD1	TGTGCCAGCAGCTTAGGCGGGACAGGCCCCTACGAGCAGTACTTC	CASSLGGTGPYEQYF
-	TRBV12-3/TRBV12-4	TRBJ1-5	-	TGTGCCAGCAGTACCCACAATGGGGACCAGCATTTT	CASSTHNGDQHF
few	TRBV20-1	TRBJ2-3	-	TGCAGTGCTAGAGCAGGGACGTCGATGAATCAAGATACGCAGTATTTT	CSARAGTSMNQDTQYF
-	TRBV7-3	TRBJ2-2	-	TGTGCCAGCAGCTTAACCAGGCCCGGGGAGCTGTTTTTT	CASSLTRPGELFF
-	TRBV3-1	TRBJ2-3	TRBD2	TGTGCCAGCAGCAGCTCCATCCCGGGAGGGTACCCAGATACGCAGTATTTT	CASSSSIPGGYPDTQYF
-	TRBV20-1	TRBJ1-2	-	TGCAGTGCTAGAGGGACGGGTAACTATGGCTACACCTTC	CSARGTGNYGYTF
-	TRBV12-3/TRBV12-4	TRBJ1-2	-	TGTGCCAGCAGTTTTCCAGGTTCTGGCTACACCTTC	CASSFPGSGYTF
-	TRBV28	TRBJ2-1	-	TGTGCCAGCAGTTTATACGTCCAGGGCAATGAGCAGTTCTTC	CASSLYVQGNEQFF
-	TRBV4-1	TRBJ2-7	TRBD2	TGCGCCAGCAGCCAGGGGGGGTCCACCTACGAGCAGTACTTC	CASSQGGSTYEQYF
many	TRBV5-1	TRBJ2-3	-	TGCGCCAGCAGCTTGGAAGGCAGGTCCTTCACAGATACGCAGTATTTT	CASSLEGRSFTDTQYF
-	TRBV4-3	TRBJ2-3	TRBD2	TGCGCCAGCAGCCAAACGGGGAGCGGGACGACGGATACGCAGTATTTT	CASSQTGSGTTDTQYF
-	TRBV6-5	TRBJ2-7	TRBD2	TGTGCCAGCAGGTACTCCGGGGGGACCTACGAGCAGTACTTC	CASRYSGGTYEQYF
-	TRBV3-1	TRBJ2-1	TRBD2	TGTGCCAGCAGCCAAGGAGGACTAGCGGGAGGGAGGGATGAGCAGTTCTTC	CASSQGGLAGGRDEQFF
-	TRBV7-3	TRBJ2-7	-	TGTGCCAACAGCTTATCACGGGATTACGAGCAGTACTTC	CANSLSRDYEQYF